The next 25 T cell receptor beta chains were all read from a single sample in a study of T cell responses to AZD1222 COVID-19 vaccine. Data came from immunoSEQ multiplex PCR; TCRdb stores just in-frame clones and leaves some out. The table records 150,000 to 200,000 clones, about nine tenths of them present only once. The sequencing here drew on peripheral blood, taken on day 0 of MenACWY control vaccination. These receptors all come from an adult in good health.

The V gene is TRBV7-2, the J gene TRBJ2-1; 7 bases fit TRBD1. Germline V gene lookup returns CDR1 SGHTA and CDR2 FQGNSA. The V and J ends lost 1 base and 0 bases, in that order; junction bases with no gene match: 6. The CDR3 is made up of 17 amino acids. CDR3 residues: CASSLVAGGDSYNEQFF. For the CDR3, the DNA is TGTGCCAGCAGCTTAGTTGCAGGGGGAGACTCCTACAATGAGCAGTTCTTC.

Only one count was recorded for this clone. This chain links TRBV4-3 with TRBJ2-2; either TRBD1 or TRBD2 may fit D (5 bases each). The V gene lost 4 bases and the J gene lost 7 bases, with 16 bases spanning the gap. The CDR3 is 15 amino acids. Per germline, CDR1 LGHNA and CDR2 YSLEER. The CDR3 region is CASSPPGAGGGELFF. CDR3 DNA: TGCGCCAGCAGCCCTCCCGGGGCCGGTGGCGGGGAGCTGTTTTTT.

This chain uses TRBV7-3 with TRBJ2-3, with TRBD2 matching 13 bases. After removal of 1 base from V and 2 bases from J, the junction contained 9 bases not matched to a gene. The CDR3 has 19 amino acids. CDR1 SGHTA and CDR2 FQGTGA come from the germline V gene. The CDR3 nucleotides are TGTGCCAGCAGCTTAAGCCGGGGACTAGCGGGACCTCACACAGATACGCAGTATTTT. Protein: CASSLSRGLAGPHTDTQYF.

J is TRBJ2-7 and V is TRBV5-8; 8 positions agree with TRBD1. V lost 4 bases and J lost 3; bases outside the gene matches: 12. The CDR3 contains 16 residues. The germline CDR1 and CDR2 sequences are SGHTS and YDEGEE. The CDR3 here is CASSQLQGARIYEQYF. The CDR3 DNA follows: TGTGCCAGCAGCCAGCTTCAGGGGGCGCGTATCTACGAGCAGTACTTC.

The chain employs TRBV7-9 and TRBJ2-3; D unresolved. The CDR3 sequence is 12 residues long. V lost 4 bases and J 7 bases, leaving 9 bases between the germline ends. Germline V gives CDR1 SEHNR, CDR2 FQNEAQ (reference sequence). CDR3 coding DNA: TGTGCCAGCAGCTCGCTAGGGAATACGCAGTATTTT. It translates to CASSSLGNTQYF.

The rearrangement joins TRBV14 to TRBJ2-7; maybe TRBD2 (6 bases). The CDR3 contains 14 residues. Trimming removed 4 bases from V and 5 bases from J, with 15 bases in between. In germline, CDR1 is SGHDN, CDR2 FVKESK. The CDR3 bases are TGTGCCAGCAGCCCCACCCTTGGAGGGAACGAGCAGTACTTC. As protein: CASSPTLGGNEQYF.

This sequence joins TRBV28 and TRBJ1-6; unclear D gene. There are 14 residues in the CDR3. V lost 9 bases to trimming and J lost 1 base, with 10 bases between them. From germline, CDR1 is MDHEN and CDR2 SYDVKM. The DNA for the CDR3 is TGTGCCAGTCAAAGTGGATCCTATAATTCACCCCTCCACTTT. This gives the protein CASQSGSYNSPLHF.

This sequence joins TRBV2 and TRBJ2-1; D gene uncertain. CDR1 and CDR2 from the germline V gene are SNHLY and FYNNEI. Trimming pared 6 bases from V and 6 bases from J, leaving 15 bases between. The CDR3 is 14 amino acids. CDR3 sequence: CASRPDQNRNEQFF. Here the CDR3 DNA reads TGTGCCAGCAGACCCGATCAAAACCGCAATGAGCAGTTCTTC.

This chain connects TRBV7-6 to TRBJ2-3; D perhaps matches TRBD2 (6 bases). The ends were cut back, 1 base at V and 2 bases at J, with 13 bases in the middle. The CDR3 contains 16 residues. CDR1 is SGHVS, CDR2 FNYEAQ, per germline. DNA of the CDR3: TGTGCCAGCAGCTTAGGAGTGGGAGGAGACACAGATACGCAGTATTTT. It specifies CASSLGVGGDTDTQYF.

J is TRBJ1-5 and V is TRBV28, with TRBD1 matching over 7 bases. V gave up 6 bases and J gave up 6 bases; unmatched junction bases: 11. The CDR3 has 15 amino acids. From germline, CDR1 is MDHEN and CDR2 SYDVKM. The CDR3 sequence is CASRQGQASVQPQHF. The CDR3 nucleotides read TGTGCCAGCAGGCAAGGACAGGCGTCGGTTCAGCCCCAGCATTTT.

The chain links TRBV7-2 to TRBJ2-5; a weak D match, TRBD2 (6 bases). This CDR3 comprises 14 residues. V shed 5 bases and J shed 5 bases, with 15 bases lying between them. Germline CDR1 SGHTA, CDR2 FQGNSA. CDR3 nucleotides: TGTGCCAGCAGCCCGTCCGGAGGGGTCGAGACCCAGTACTTC. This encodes CASSPSGGVETQYF.

The CDR3 DNA follows: TGTGCCAGCAGCCTCAGGGTCGGCTACAATGAGCAGTTCTTC. It codes for CASSLRVGYNEQFF. This chain joins TRBV7-9 and TRBJ2-1; a possible D gene is TRBD1 (5 bases). Germline V gene sequence: CDR1 SEHNR, CDR2 FQNEAQ (reference sequence). This CDR3 is 14 amino acids long. Trimming cost V 5 bases and J 3 bases, with 11 bases left between them.

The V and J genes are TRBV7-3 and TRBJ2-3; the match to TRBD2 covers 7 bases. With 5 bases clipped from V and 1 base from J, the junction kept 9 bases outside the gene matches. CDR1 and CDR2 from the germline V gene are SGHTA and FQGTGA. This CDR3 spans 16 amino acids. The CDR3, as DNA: TGTGCCAGCAGCCGCTCTGCGGGAGCAGGCACAGATACGCAGTATTTT. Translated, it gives CASSRSAGAGTDTQYF.

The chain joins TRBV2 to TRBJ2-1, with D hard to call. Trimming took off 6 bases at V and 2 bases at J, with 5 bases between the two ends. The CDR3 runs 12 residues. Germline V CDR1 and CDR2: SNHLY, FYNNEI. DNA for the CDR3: TGTGCCAGCAGCGCCGCCTACAATGAGCAGTTCTTC. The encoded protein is CASSAAYNEQFF.

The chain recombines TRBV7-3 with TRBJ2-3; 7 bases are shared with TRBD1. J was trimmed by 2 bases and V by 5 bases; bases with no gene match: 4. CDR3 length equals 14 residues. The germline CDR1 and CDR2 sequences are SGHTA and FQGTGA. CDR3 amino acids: CASSPGQTTDTQYF. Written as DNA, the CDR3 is TGTGCCAGCAGCCCGGGACAGACCACAGATACGCAGTATTTT.

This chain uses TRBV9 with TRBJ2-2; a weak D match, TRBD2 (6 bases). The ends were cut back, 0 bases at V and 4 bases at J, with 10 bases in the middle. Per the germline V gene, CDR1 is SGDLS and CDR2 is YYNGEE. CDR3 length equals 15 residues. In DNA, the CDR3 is TGTGCCAGCAGCGTAGGGTCCGGGAGCACCGGGGAGCTGTTTTTT. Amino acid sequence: CASSVGSGSTGELFF.

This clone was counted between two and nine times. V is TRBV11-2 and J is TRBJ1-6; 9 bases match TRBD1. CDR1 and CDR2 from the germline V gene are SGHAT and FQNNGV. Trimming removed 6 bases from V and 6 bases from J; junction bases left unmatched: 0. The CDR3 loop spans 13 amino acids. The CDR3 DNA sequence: TGTGCCAGCAGGGGACAGGGTAATTCACCCCTCCACTTT. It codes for CASRGQGNSPLHF.

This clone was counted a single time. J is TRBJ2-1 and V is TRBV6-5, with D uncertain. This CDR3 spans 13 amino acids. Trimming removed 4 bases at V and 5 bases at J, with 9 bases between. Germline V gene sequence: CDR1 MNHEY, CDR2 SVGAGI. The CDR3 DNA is TGTGCCAGCAGTTCATACGGCAACAATGAGCAGTTCTTC. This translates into CASSSYGNNEQFF.

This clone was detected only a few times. The CDR3 protein is CASSFTSVVVYEQYF. The CDR3 DNA follows: TGTGCCAGCAGCTTCACTTCAGTGGTGGTCTACGAGCAGTACTTC. This rearrangement joins TRBV7-2 to TRBJ2-7; D unclear. CDR1 and CDR2 from the germline V gene are SGHTA and FQGNSA. The V end lost 3 bases, the J end lost 3 bases, and 15 bases lay between the germline ends. The CDR3 sequence is 15 residues long.

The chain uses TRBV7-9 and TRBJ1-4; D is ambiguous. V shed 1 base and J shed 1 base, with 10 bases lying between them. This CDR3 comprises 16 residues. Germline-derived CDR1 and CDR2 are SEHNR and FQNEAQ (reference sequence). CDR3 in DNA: TGTGCCAGCAGCTTAGGATCCGGGATAACTAATGAAAAACTGTTTTTT. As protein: CASSLGSGITNEKLFF.

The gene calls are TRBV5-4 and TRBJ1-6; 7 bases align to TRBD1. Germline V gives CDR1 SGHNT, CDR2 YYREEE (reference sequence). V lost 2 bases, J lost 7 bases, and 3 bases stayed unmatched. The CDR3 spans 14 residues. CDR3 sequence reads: CASSFQGGNSPLHF. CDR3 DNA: TGTGCCAGCAGCTTTCAGGGGGGAAATTCACCCCTCCACTTT.

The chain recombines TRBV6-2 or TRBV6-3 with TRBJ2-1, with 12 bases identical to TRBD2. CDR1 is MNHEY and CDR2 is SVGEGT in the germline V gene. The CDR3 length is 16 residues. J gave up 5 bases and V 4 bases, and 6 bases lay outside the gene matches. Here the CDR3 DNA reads TGTGCCAGCAGTTTGGCTAGCGGGAGGGGAAACAATGAGCAGTTCTTC. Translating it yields CASSLASGRGNNEQFF.

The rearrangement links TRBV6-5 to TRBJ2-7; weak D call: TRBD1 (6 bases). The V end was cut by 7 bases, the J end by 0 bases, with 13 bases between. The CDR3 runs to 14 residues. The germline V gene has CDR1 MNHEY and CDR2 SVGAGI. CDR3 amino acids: CASKRDTDSYEQYF. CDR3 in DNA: TGTGCCAGCAAGAGGGACACCGACTCCTACGAGCAGTACTTC.

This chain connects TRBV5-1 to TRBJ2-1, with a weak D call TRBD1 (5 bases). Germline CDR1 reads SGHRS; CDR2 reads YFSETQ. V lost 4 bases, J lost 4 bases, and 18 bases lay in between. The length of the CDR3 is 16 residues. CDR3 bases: TGCGCCAGCAGCACCCAGGGTTTAGGTCGATACAATGAGCAGTTCTTC. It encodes CASSTQGLGRYNEQFF.

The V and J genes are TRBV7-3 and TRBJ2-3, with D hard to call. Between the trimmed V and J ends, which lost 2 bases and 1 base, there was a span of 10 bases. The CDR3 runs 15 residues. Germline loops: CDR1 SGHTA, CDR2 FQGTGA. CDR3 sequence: CASSLSGWGTDTQYF. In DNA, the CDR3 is TGTGCCAGCAGCTTATCTGGGTGGGGCACAGATACGCAGTATTTT.